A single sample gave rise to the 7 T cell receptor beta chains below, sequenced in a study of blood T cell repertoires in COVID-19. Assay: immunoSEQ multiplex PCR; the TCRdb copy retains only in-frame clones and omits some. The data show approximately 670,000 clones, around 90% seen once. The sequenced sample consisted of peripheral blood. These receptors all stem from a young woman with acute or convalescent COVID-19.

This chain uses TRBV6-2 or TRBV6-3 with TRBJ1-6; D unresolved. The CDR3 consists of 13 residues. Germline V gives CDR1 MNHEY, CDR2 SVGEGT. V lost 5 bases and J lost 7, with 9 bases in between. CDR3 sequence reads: CASSRDENSPLHF. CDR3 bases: TGTGCCAGCAGTAGAGATGAGAATTCACCCCTCCACTTT.

CDR3 in amino acids: CASSSVGQGHRELFF. CDR3 coding DNA: TGTGCCAGCAGTTCGGTGGGACAGGGGCACCGGGAGCTGTTTTTT. V usage is TRBV28 and J usage is TRBJ2-2; TRBD1 matches 10 bases. This CDR3 has 15 amino acids. CDR1 and CDR2 (germline): MDHEN, SYDVKM. The V gene end was trimmed by 4 bases and the J gene end by 9 bases; junction bases not matched to a gene: 8.

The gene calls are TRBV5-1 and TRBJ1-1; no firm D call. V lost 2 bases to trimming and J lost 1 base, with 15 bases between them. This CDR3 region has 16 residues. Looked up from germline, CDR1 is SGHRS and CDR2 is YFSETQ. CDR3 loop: CASSFTRTTPNTEAFF. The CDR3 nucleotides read TGCGCCAGCAGCTTCACCCGTACGACACCGAACACTGAAGCTTTCTTT.

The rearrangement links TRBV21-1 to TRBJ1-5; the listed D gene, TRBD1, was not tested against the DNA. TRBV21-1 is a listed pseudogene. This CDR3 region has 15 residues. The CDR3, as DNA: TGTGCCAGCAGCGGCTGTAACAGGGGCAATCAGCCCCAGCATTTT. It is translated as CASSGCNRGNQPQHF.

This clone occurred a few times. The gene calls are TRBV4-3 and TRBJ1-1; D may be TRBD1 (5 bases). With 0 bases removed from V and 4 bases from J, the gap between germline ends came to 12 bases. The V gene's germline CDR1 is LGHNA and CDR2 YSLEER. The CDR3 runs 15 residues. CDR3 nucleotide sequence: TGCGCCAGCAGCCAAGAAGGGGTGGTGGGCACTGAAGCTTTCTTT. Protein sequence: CASSQEGVVGTEAFF.

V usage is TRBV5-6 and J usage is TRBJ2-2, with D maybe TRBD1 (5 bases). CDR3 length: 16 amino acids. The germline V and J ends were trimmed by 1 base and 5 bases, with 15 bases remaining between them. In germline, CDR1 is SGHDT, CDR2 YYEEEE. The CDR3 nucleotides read TGTGCCAGCAGCTTGAGACAGACGGGCCAGACCGGGGAGCTGTTTTTT. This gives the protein CASSLRQTGQTGELFF.

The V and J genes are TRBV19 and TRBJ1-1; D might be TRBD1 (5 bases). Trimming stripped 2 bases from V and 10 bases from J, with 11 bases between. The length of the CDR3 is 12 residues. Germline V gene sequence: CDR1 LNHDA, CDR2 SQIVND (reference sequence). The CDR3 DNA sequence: TGTGCCAGTAGTATAAATCGACAGAGAGCTTTCTTT. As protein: CASSINRQRAFF.